This TCR beta chain was recovered during a study of T cell responses to AZD1222 COVID-19 vaccine (dated by TCRdb to the early 2020s). In terms of the full investigation: AZD1222 recipients whose second dose came at about 4 weeks and those whose second dose came at about 12 weeks were combined into one group, since spike-specific TCR depth and breadth did not differ between the two schedules. Trial participants were enrolled into age subgroups of 18-55, 56-69 and 70-plus years, which contained about 150, 27 and 61 TCR-sequenced participants, respectively. TCR sequencing covered approximately 230 trial participants: 200 to 210 given two doses of AZD1222 and about 26 given two doses of MenACWY control vaccine. Points the paper makes about the study in general: Conclusions about previously exposed vaccinees were limited because only a handful of AZD1222 recipients were SARS-CoV-2 seropositive at baseline. Participants were mostly white British and included more females than males, and it was suggested by the authors that clonal diversity may have been underestimated. The 56-69-year group was small, and its depth increase did not reach significance, likely because of low power. The vaccine-associated CD4 TCRs covered the entire spike protein, and the dominant responses fell in regions 160-218 and 743-854. After two AZD1222 doses, both the breadth and the depth of spike-specific TCRs were significantly higher than at day 0 and than in MenACWY recipients. Epitopes outside the regions mutated in the B.1.351 and B.1.1.7 variants were reportedly recognized by nearly half of the unique spike-specific TCRs. Because no samples from the day 14 peak response were available, repertoires could be characterized only after the peak T cell response.

A note on this clone: This receptor's antigen is unknown. Per-base qualities were not stored, and no clone one base away is much larger.

From the cysteine through the phenylalanine, the CDR3 covers 14 amino acids. Of all the DNA, just the CDR3 is kept, 42 bases in frame from base 1. Here V drops 5 bases and J drops 7 bases, and the junction holds 7 bases not matched to any gene. The germline V gene specifies SGHTA as CDR1 and FQGTGA as CDR2. Explained via the paper, the time point label denotes: baseline before first vaccination. The vaccinee samples were drawn from two UK trials, COV001 and COV002, one of which was a single-blind randomized controlled phase 2/3 trial testing AZD1222 (ChAdOx1 nCoV-19) in healthy adults. Trial participant PBMC samples were collected at day 0 and day 28 after the second dose for TCRbeta chain sequencing. The CDR3 regions of human TCRbeta chains were analyzed by immunosequencing. From the authors' description of their analysis: Repertoire TCRs were checked for matches against a reference library of SARS-CoV-2-specific TCRs that had been generated using the MIRA antigen-specificity platform. Breadth meant the fraction of unique TCRs that were SARS-CoV-2-associated, whereas depth meant the fraction of total T cells that were SARS-CoV-2-associated. Using the MIRA data, each spike-specific TCR was assigned both to the spike region to which the TCR was reactive and to a CD4 or CD8 class. Log10-transformed breadth and depth values were compared by one-way ANOVA with Sidak's multiple comparisons tests. TCRdb carries this immuneACCESS record with in-frame sequences only. Its versions omit some clonotypes, under half of them owing to an unresolved V gene in the studies checked, with the rest unexplained. V and J calls plus clone size are reproduced from that table; the DNA served to infer D and trimming. The sample yields under 200,000 clones; about 95% were counted once. The ten largest clones capture approximately 0.64% of the sample.

This material consisted of peripheral blood, taken on day 0 of AZD1222 vaccination. This sequence uses TRBV7-3 and TRBJ2-2, with 7 bases in between that match TRBD1. This receptor was taken from an adult in good health. The CDR3 region: CASSQRGTVGELFF. The nucleotide sequence reads TGTGCCAGCAGCCAGAGGGGGACAGTCGGGGAGCTGTTTTTT.